This T cell receptor beta chain is from a study of T-cell memory formation after mild COVID-19. TCRdb processed the 5' RACE reads anew with MiXCR; each CDR3 protein has one entry. The table records 120,000 to 150,000 distinct CDR3 sequences, roughly 6.3% of them present only once. The V gene's germline CDR1 is LNHDA and CDR2 SQIVND (reference sequence). The ends were cut back, 6 bases at V and 0 bases at J, with 12 bases in the middle. The CDR3 consists of 16 residues. V and J are TRBV19 and TRBJ2-6, with D possibly matching TRBD1 (6 bases). Source material: PBMCs or a T cell subset sorted from them (not recorded which). This receptor was taken from an adult woman who had mild COVID-19 (a few samples of this study predate the infection). Cell type and time point are not known. The CDR3 DNA is TGTGCCAGTAGCGGACAGCTTCTCTCTGGGGCCAACGTCCTGACTTTC. It specifies CASSGQLLSGANVLTF.